The sequence of this TCR beta chain was determined in a study of beta chain features in type 1 diabetes. The CDR3 is 13 amino acids. Germline CDR1 is SGHRS and CDR2 is YFSETQ. The V end lost 1 base, the J end lost 4 bases, and 6 bases lay between the germline ends. Of the isolated RNA, all was reverse transcribed, and so the sequenced material was expressed TCRB transcripts. Sequencing used immunoSEQ multiplex PCR; TCRdb keeps in-frame clones, though not all of them. Among around 300,000 clones listed, approximately 9.9% were seen once. The V and J genes are TRBV5-1 and TRBJ1-5, with D hard to call. Material for sequencing was naive CD4+ T cells from blood. The sequence came from a woman in her 30s in good health. CDR3 in amino acids: CASSLSPNQPQHF. The CDR3 DNA reads as TGCGCCAGCAGCTTGAGCCCGAATCAGCCCCAGCATTTT.